Sequencing of this T cell receptor (beta chain) was carried out in a study of T-cell reconstitution after alpha-beta-depleted transplantation in children. Preparation of the TCRbeta library was carried out with unique molecular identifiers. TCRdb re-called the PCR reads with MiXCR, one entry per CDR3 protein. This table holds nearly 550,000 distinct CDR3 sequences, approximately 20% found once. Only a few counts were recorded for this clonotype. V was cut by 3 bases and J by 1 base, with 7 bases left in between. Per germline, CDR1 ENHRY and CDR2 SYGVKD. The CDR3 is 14 residues long. The receptor was isolated from a human donor who donated a stem cell graft to a child with acute lymphoblastic leukemia. This specimen was PBMCs from the stem cell graft donor, taken from the stem cell graft. This chain connects TRBV10-3 to TRBJ1-3; D gene uncertain. The CDR3 sequence is CAISDSGSGNTIYF. CDR3 DNA sequence: TGTGCCATCAGTGATTCGGGATCTGGAAACACCATATATTTT.